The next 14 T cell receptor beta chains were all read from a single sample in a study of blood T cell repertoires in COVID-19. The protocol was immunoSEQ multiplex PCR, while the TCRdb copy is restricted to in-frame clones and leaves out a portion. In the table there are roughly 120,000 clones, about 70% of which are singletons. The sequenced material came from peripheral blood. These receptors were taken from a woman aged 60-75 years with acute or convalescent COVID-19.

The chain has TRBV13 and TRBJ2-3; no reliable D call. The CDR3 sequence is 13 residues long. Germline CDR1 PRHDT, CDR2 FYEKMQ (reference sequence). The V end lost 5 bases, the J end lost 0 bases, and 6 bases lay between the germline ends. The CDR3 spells CASSPLSTDTQYF. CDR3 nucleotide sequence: TGTGCCAGCAGCCCTCTAAGCACAGATACGCAGTATTTT.

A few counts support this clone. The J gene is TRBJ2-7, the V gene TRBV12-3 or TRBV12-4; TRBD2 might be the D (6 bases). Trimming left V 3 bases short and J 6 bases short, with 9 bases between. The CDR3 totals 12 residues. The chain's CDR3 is CASSLAGFEQYF. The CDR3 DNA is TGTGCCAGCAGTTTGGCGGGGTTCGAGCAGTACTTC.

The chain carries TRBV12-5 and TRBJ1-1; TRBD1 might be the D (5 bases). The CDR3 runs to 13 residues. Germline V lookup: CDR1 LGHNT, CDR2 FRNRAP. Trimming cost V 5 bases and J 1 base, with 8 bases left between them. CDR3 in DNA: TGTGCTAGTGGTATCACAGGGAACACTGAAGCTTTCTTT. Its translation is CASGITGNTEAFF. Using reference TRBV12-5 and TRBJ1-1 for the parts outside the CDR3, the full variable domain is DARVTQTPRHKVTEMGQEVTMRCQPILGHNTVFWYRQTMMQGLELLAYFRNRAPLDDSGMPKDRFSAEMPDATLATLKIQPSEPRDSAVYFCASGITGNTEAFFGQGTRLTVV.

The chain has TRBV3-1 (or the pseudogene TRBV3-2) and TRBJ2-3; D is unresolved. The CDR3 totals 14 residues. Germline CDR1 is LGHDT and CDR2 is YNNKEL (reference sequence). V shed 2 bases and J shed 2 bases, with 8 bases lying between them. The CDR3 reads CASSQLSDTDTQYF. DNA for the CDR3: TGTGCCAGCAGCCAACTAAGTGACACAGATACGCAGTATTTT.

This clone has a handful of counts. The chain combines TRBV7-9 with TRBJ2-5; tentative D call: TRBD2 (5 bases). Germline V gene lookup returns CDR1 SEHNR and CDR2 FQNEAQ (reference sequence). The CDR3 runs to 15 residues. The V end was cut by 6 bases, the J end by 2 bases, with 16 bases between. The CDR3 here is CASRLTSGEQETQYF. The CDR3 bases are TGTGCCAGCAGGCTCACTTCCGGGGAACAAGAGACCCAGTACTTC.

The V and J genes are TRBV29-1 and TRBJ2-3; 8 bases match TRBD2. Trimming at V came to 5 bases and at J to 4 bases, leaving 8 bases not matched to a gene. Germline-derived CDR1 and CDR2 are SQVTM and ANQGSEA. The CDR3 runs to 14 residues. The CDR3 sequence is CSVHNGGAADTQYF. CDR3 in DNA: TGCAGCGTTCACAACGGGGGGGCCGCAGATACGCAGTATTTT.

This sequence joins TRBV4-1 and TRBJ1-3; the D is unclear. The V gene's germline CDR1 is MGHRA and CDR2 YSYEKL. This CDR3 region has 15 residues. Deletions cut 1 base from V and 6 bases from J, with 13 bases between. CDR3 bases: TGCGCCAGCAGCCAAGCTTCCCCTATTTTAAACACCATATATTTT. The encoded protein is CASSQASPILNTIYF.

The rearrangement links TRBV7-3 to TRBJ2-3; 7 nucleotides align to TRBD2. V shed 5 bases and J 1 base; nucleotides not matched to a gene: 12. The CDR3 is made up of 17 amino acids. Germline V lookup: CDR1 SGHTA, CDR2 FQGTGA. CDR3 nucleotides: TGTGCCAGCAGCCCTCACGTTCGCGGGGGTGGCACAGATACGCAGTATTTT. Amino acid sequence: CASSPHVRGGGTDTQYF.

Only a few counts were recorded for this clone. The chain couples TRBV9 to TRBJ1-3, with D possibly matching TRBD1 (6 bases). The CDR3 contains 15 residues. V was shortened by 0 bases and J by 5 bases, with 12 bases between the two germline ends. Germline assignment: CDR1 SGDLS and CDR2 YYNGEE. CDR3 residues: CASSVERDTRNTIYF. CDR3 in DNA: TGTGCCAGCAGCGTAGAGCGGGACACCAGAAACACCATATATTTT.

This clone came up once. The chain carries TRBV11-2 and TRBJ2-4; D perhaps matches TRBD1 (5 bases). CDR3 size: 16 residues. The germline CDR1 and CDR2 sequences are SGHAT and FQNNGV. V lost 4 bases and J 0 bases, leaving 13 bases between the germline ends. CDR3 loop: CASSYQGVLAKNIQYF. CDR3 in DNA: TGTGCCAGCAGCTACCAAGGGGTACTAGCCAAAAACATTCAGTACTTC. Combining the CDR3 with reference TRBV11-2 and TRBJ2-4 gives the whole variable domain EAGVAQSPRYKIIEKRQSVAFWCNPISGHATLYWYQQILGQGPKLLIQFQNNGVVDDSQLPKDRFSAERLKGVDSTLKIQPAKLEDSAVYLCASSYQGVLAKNIQYFGAGTRLSVL.

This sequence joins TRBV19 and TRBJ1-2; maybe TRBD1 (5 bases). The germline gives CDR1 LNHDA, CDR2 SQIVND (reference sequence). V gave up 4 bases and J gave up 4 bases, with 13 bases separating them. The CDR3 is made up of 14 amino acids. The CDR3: CASSRQGISYGYTF. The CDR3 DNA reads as TGTGCCAGTAGTAGGCAGGGAATCTCCTATGGCTACACCTTC.

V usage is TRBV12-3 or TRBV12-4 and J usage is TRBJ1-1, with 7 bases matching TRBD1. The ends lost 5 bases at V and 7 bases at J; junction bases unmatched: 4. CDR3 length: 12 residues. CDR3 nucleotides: TGTGCCAGCAGTAGGACAGGCTTTGAAGCTTTCTTT. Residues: CASSRTGFEAFF.

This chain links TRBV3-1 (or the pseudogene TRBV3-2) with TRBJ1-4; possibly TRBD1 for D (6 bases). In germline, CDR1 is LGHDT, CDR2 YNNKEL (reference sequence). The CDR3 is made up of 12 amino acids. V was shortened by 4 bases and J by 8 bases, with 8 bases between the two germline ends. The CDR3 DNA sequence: TGTGCCAGCAGCCTGACAGGAGAAAAACTGTTTTTT. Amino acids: CASSLTGEKLFF.

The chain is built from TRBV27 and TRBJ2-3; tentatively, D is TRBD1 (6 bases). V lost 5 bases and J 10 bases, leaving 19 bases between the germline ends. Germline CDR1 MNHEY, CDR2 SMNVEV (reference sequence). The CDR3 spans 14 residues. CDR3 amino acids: CASSTGQTRASQYF. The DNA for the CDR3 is TGTGCCAGCAGTACCGGACAGACGCGAGCGTCGCAGTATTTT.